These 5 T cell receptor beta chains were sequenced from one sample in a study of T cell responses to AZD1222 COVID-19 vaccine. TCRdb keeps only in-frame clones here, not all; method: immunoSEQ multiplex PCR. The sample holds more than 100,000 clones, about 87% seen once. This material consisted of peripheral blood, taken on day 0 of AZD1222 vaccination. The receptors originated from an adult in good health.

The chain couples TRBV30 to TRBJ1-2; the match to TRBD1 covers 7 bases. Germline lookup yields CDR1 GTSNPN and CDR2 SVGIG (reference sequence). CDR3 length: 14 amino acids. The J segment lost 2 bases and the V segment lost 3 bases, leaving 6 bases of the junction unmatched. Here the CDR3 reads CAWSEQGINYGYTF. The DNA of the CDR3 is TGTGCCTGGAGCGAACAGGGGATCAACTATGGCTACACCTTC.

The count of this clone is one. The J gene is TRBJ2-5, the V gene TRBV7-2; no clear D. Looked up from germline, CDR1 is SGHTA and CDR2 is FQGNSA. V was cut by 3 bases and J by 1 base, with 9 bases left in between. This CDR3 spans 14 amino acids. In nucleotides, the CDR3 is TGTGCCAGCAGCTTTCCGGACGTCCAAGAGACCCAGTACTTC. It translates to CASSFPDVQETQYF.

The CDR3 spells CASSRGQGLYEQYF. Written as DNA, the CDR3 is TGTGCCAGCAGCCGGGGACAGGGGCTCTACGAGCAGTACTTC. The V and J genes are TRBV9 and TRBJ2-7; TRBD1 agrees at 10 bases. The V and J ends lost 4 bases and 3 bases, in that order; junction bases with no gene match: 4. Germline loops: CDR1 SGDLS, CDR2 YYNGEE. This CDR3 region has 14 residues. Together with reference TRBV9 and TRBJ2-7, the CDR3 gives the full variable domain: DSGVTQTPKHLITATGQRVTLRCSPRSGDLSVYWYQQSLDQGLQFLIQYYNGEERAKGNILERFSAQQFPDLHSELNLSSLELGDSALYFCASSRGQGLYEQYFGPGTRLTVT.

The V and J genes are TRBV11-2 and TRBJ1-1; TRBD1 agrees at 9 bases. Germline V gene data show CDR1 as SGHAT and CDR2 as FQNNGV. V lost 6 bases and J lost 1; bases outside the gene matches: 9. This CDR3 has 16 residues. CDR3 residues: CASSTGGGRSNTEAFF. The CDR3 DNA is TGTGCCAGCAGTACAGGGGGCGGTCGGTCGAACACTGAAGCTTTCTTT.

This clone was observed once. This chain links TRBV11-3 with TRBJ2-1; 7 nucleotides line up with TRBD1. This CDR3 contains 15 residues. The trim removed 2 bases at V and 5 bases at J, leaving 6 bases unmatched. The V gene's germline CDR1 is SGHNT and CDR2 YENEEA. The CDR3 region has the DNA TGTGCCAGCAGCTTATTCAGGGGGTCCGACAATGAGCAGTTCTTC. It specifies CASSLFRGSDNEQFF.